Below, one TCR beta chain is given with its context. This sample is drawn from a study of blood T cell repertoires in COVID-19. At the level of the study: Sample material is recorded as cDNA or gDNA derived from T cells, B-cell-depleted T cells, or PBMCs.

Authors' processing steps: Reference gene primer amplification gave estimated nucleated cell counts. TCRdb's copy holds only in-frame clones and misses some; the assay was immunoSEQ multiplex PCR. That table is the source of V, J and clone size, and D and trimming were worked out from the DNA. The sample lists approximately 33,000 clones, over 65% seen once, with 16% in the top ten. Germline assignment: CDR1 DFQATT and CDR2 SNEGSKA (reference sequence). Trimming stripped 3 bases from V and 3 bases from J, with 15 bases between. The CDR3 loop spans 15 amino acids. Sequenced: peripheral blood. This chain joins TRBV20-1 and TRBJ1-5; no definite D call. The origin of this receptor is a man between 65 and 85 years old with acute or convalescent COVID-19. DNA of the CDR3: TGCAGTGCTAGTTTCCCGGGAGTAGTCAATCAGCCCCAGCATTTT. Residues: CSASFPGVVNQPQHF.